These 9 T cell receptor beta chains were all obtained from the same sample, sequenced in a study of cytotoxic CD8 clonotypes in ibrutinib-treated CLL (TCRdb year 2021). The library was generated by the immunoSEQ multiplex PCR assay. Sourced from immuneACCESS, this table was stored by TCRdb with only in-frame sequences that have V and J called. A share of the clones is absent; for the studies checked, an unresolved V gene accounts for under half, and the remainder has no known explanation. In this sample the table shows around 150,000 clones, around 80% of which occur a single time. The ten most abundant clones make up roughly 7.6% of the sample. The specimen comprised PBMCs, sampled after 36 months of ibrutinib treatment. The origin of the receptors is a human donor with chronic lymphocytic leukemia.

The gene calls are TRBV15 and TRBJ2-1, with D hard to call. V lost 0 bases and J 2 bases, leaving 11 bases between the germline ends. Germline V gives CDR1 LNHNV, CDR2 YYDKDF (reference sequence). This CDR3 is built from 16 residues. In nucleotides, the CDR3 is TGTGCCACCAGCAGAGATCGTGGAAACACCTACAATGAGCAGTTCTTC. It translates to CATSRDRGNTYNEQFF.

The chain combines TRBV28 with TRBJ1-6, with TRBD1 identical over 7 bases. Per germline, CDR1 MDHEN and CDR2 SYDVKM. Trimming removed 3 bases from V and 3 bases from J; junction bases left unmatched: 8. CDR3 size: 17 residues. CDR3: CASSFPGQVVYNSPLHF. The CDR3 DNA is TGTGCCAGCAGTTTCCCCGGACAGGTAGTCTATAATTCACCCCTCCACTTT.

This chain joins TRBV18 and TRBJ2-3; TRBD2 aligns across 13 bases. Germline-derived CDR1 and CDR2 are KGHSH and LQKENI. The J segment lost 4 bases and the V segment lost 3 bases, leaving 4 bases of the junction unmatched. The CDR3 has 16 residues. CDR3 DNA sequence: TGTGCCAGCTCACCGGGACTAGCGGGACGGTCAGATACGCAGTATTTT. Its protein is CASSPGLAGRSDTQYF.

The J gene is TRBJ1-6, the V gene TRBV10-1; 7 nucleotides match TRBD1. The V gene's germline CDR1 is WNHNN and CDR2 SYGVQD (reference sequence). Trimming cost V 7 bases and J 5 bases; bases outside gene matches: 17. The CDR3 is 18 amino acids. The CDR3 DNA reads as TGCGCCAGCACCCTAAAGGCGGGGGACAGCGCCAATAATTCACCCCTCCACTTT. Translating gives CASTLKAGDSANNSPLHF.

The CDR3 protein is CASSLGTLQETQYF. CDR3 sequence (DNA): TGCGCCAGCAGCTTGGGGACACTACAAGAGACCCAGTACTTC. The chain couples TRBV5-1 to TRBJ2-5; maybe TRBD1 (5 bases). Germline CDR1 SGHRS, CDR2 YFSETQ. The CDR3 contains 14 residues. Trimming took 0 bases from V and 2 from J, leaving 8 bases between them.

This rearrangement joins TRBV10-3 to TRBJ2-3; 11 nucleotides align to TRBD2. The V gene's germline CDR1 is ENHRY and CDR2 SYGVKD. The ends lost 0 bases at V and 3 bases at J; junction bases unmatched: 5. The CDR3 has 17 residues. CDR3 sequence: CAISESSVAGGTDTQYF. The CDR3 DNA reads TGTGCCATCAGTGAGTCGTCAGTAGCGGGGGGGACAGATACGCAGTATTTT.

This clone was seen more than once but under ten times. The V call is TRBV10-2, the J call TRBJ1-2; 9 bases fit TRBD1. CDR1 and CDR2 from the germline V gene are WSHSY and SAAADI. V trimming: 7 bases; J trimming: 2 bases; junction bases outside the gene matches: 11. The CDR3 runs to 16 residues. CDR3 sequence (DNA): TGCGCCAGCACCACCGGGACAGGGACGTCAAACTATGGCTACACCTTC. This gives the protein CASTTGTGTSNYGYTF.

The V and J genes are TRBV6-6 and TRBJ2-3, with TRBD1 matching over 7 bases. V dropped 2 bases and J dropped 1; count of bases not matched to a gene: 3. Germline CDR1 and CDR2: MNHNY and SVGAGI (reference sequence). The CDR3 extends over 15 amino acids. CDR3 sequence: CASSYGQEGTDTQYF. Written as DNA, the CDR3 is TGTGCCAGCAGTTACGGACAGGAGGGCACAGATACGCAGTATTTT.

This sequence joins TRBV29-1 and TRBJ2-1; tentatively, D is TRBD1 (5 bases). The CDR3 totals 14 residues. The germline V gene encodes CDR1 SQVTM and CDR2 ANQGSEA. The V and J ends lost 7 bases and 6 bases respectively, with 19 bases between them. Here the CDR3 DNA reads TGCAGCGATCCCCGATCAACAGGCGTCAATGAGCAGTTCTTC. Amino acid sequence: CSDPRSTGVNEQFF.